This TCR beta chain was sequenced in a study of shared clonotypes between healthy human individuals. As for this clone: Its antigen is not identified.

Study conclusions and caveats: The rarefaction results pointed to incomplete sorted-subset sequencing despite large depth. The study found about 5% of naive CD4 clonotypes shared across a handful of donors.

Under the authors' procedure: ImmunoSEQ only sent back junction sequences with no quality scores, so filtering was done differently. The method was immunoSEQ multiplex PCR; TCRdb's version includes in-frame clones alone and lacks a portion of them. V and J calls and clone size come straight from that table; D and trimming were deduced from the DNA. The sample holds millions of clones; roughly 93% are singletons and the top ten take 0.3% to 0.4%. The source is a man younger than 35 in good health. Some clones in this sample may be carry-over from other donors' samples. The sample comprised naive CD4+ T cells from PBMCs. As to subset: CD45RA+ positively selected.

The CDR3 region has the DNA TGTGCCAGCATTCTAGGACGGAACCGGGACACTGAAGCTTTCTTT. Amino acid sequence: CASILGRNRDTEAFF. The chain has TRBV28 and TRBJ1-1; no definite D call. This CDR3 comprises 15 residues. V was cut by 7 bases and J by 3 bases, with 18 bases left in between. Germline V gene lookup returns CDR1 MDHEN and CDR2 SYDVKM.